One T cell receptor beta chain is described in this entry. This sample is drawn from a study of blood T cell repertoires in COVID-19. Study-wide background: PBMCs, B-cell-depleted T cells, or T cells were the source of the cDNA or gDNA that made up the material.

Trimming removed 3 bases at V and 4 bases at J, with 12 bases between. CDR3 length: 13 residues. CDR1 is DFQATT and CDR2 is SNEGSKA in the germline V gene (reference sequence). Methods used by the authors: Estimates of nucleated cell counts were drawn from the amplification of reference gene primers. Here immunoSEQ multiplex PCR was the method, and the copy in TCRdb shows in-frame clones only, minus some. D and trimming come from the DNA, and the V and J calls and clone size come from that table. The data hold over 200,000 clones, with 88% observed a single time. V and J are TRBV20-1 and TRBJ1-1, with D uncertain. This TCR came from a human donor in a cohort sampled during active COVID-19. Sequenced: peripheral blood. The DNA of the CDR3 is TGCAGTGCTAGTCTTACTGGGAGCACTGAAGCTTTCTTT. Translation gives CSASLTGSTEAFF.